These 29 T cell receptor beta chains came from one sample sequenced in a study of blood T cell repertoires in COVID-19. TCRdb's copy holds only in-frame clones and misses some; the assay was immunoSEQ multiplex PCR. The sample has roughly 260,000 clones; under 90% are singletons. The material sequenced was peripheral blood. The source is a woman aged 18 to 35 with acute or convalescent COVID-19.

The chain recombines TRBV9 with TRBJ1-2; 7 nucleotides match TRBD1. This CDR3 contains 15 residues. Germline-derived CDR1 and CDR2 are SGDLS and YYNGEE. V was clipped by 0 bases and J by 3 bases; unmatched bases: 5. Here the CDR3 DNA reads TGTGCCAGCAGCGTAGCGAACAGGGGAGACTATGGCTACACCTTC. Amino acids: CASSVANRGDYGYTF.

The V call is TRBV11-2, the J call TRBJ1-6, with 7 nucleotides matching TRBD1. CDR1 is SGHAT, CDR2 FQNNGV, per germline. Trimming cost V 2 bases and J 9 bases; bases outside gene matches: 10. The CDR3 has 16 amino acids. In DNA, the CDR3 is TGTGCCAGCAGCTTAAAAAACACAGGGGTAGGTTCACCCCTCCACTTT. As protein: CASSLKNTGVGSPLHF.

This clone was found a few times. The V gene is TRBV24-1, the J gene TRBJ2-3, with 7 bases matching TRBD1. V shed 3 bases, J shed 3 bases, and the junction held 2 bases outside the gene matches. The CDR3 is 14 amino acids. Germline V gene lookup returns CDR1 KGHDR and CDR2 SFDVKD. The CDR3 DNA sequence: TGTGCCACCAGTGATCGACAGGGAACAGATACGCAGTATTTT. This gives the protein CATSDRQGTDTQYF.

The chain joins TRBV19 to TRBJ2-7; D ambiguous. With 6 bases removed from V and 4 bases from J, the gap between germline ends came to 13 bases. CDR1 and CDR2 from the germline V gene are LNHDA and SQIVND (reference sequence). The CDR3 is made up of 13 amino acids. The CDR3 loop is CASSPFLQYEQYF. The CDR3 nucleotides are TGTGCCAGTAGCCCTTTCCTTCAGTACGAGCAGTACTTC.

This clone showed up just once. V is TRBV11-2 and J is TRBJ1-1; D may be TRBD1 (5 bases). Trimming stripped 3 bases from V and 3 bases from J, with 11 bases between. This CDR3 spans 14 amino acids. CDR1 and CDR2 (germline): SGHAT, FQNNGV. CDR3 sequence (DNA): TGTGCCAGCAGCTTCAGGGCGGCGGACACTGAAGCTTTCTTT. Its translation is CASSFRAADTEAFF.

J is TRBJ2-2 and V is TRBV6-2 or TRBV6-3, with D tentatively TRBD2 (6 bases). The CDR3 consists of 19 residues. V dropped 2 bases and J dropped 0 bases, with 19 bases sitting between them. Germline values: CDR1 MNHEY, CDR2 SVGEGT. Written as DNA, the CDR3 is TGTGCCAGCAGTTACGCCACGGGACTCCTTTACGCGAACACCGGGGAGCTGTTTTTT. Protein product: CASSYATGLLYANTGELFF.

The chain couples TRBV5-1 to TRBJ1-3; unclear D gene. Trimming pared 1 base from V and 1 base from J, leaving 3 bases between. The CDR3 runs 13 residues. In germline, CDR1 is SGHRS, CDR2 YFSETQ. As DNA, the CDR3 is TGCGCCAGCAGCTTGACATCTGGAAACACCATATATTTT. Translated, it gives CASSLTSGNTIYF.

The chain employs TRBV5-4 and TRBJ1-2, with D uncertain. The V end was cut by 0 bases, the J end by 7 bases, with 10 bases between. CDR1 is SGHNT and CDR2 is YYREEE in the germline V gene (reference sequence). This CDR3 spans 13 amino acids. CDR3 residues: CASSLGQETGYTF. The CDR3 DNA follows: TGTGCCAGCAGCTTGGGCCAGGAAACTGGCTACACCTTC.

On this clone: One end of the junction varies from germline; a read error may be responsible. This rearrangement joins TRBV2 to TRBJ1-5; D perhaps matches TRBD1 (6 bases). Germline CDR1 is SNHLY and CDR2 is FYNNEI. The CDR3 covers 15 residues. In DNA, the CDR3 is TGTGCCAGCAGGGAGTCCGGGGACACAGATCAACCCCAGCATTTT. Its protein is CASRESGDTDQPQHF.

The chain carries TRBV4-3 and TRBJ2-3; TRBD2 matches 9 bases. The junction had 8 bases not matched to a gene; V was cut back by 1 base and J by 6 bases. The CDR3 is 16 residues long. Germline V lookup: CDR1 LGHNA, CDR2 YSLEER. Here the CDR3 DNA reads TGCGCCAGCAGCCAAGGTAGCGGGAGCCCGGCCGATACGCAGTATTTT. Encoded protein: CASSQGSGSPADTQYF.

The chain couples TRBV5-4 to TRBJ2-7; D remains unclear. The V end lost 0 bases, the J end lost 2 bases, and 12 bases lay between the germline ends. Germline values: CDR1 SGHNT, CDR2 YYREEE (reference sequence). CDR3 size: 15 residues. The CDR3 region has the DNA TGTGCCAGCAGCTTGGACTCCCGCCCCCCCTACGAGCAGTACTTC. Its translation is CASSLDSRPPYEQYF.

This clone was detected a few times. This chain links TRBV7-9 with TRBJ2-7; 7 nucleotides agree with TRBD2. V was pared by 4 bases and J by 6 bases, with 0 bases of the junction left unmatched. The CDR3 length is 11 residues. Germline CDR1 SEHNR, CDR2 FQNEAQ (reference sequence). The CDR3 nucleotides read TGTGCCAGCAGCTGGGGGGGCGAGCAGTACTTC. Translated: CASSWGGEQYF.

The chain recombines TRBV5-1 with TRBJ2-1, with TRBD2 matching 14 bases. Germline CDR1 and CDR2: SGHRS and YFSETQ. V gave up 3 bases and J gave up 8 bases; unmatched junction bases: 4. The CDR3 totals 15 residues. The CDR3 DNA sequence: TGCGCCAGCAGCTGGGGACTAGCGGGAGCAGATGAGCAGTTCTTC. The encoded protein is CASSWGLAGADEQFF.

The chain carries TRBV3-1 (or the pseudogene TRBV3-2) and TRBJ2-3; no clear D gene. CDR1 is LGHDT, CDR2 YNNKEL, per germline (reference sequence). The CDR3 length is 14 residues. V lost 1 base to trimming and J lost 2 bases, with 7 bases between them. This chain's CDR3 is CASSQAPSTDTQYF. The DNA of the CDR3 is TGTGCCAGCAGCCAAGCCCCGTCCACAGATACGCAGTATTTT.

The V gene is TRBV7-2, the J gene TRBJ2-2; TRBD2 might be the D (5 bases). V dropped 1 base and J dropped 3 bases, with 9 bases sitting between them. Germline values: CDR1 SGHTA, CDR2 FQGNSA. The CDR3 has 15 residues. The chain's CDR3 is CASSLEASYTGELFF. The CDR3 bases are TGTGCCAGCAGCTTAGAGGCTAGCTACACCGGGGAGCTGTTTTTT.

The chain carries TRBV18 and TRBJ2-2; possible D gene TRBD2, 5 bases. The V and J ends lost 0 bases and 0 bases respectively, with 5 bases between them. The CDR3 contains 15 residues. CDR1 and CDR2 from the germline V gene are KGHSH and LQKENI. The CDR3 reads CASSPPGANTGELFF. Here the CDR3 DNA reads TGTGCCAGCTCACCACCGGGAGCGAACACCGGGGAGCTGTTTTTT.

The chain is built from TRBV6-5 and TRBJ2-5, with TRBD1 as a possible D gene (5 bases). This CDR3 comprises 13 residues. In germline, CDR1 is MNHEY, CDR2 SVGAGI. Between the trimmed V and J ends, which lost 9 bases and 3 bases, there was a span of 14 bases. CDR3 in amino acids: CASRDQGKETQYF. CDR3 in DNA: TGTGCCAGTCGCGACCAGGGCAAAGAGACCCAGTACTTC.

J is TRBJ2-1 and V is TRBV9; 8 positions match TRBD2. The V gene end was trimmed by 3 bases and the J gene end by 4 bases; junction bases not matched to a gene: 3. Per germline, CDR1 SGDLS and CDR2 YYNGEE. This CDR3 is built from 14 residues. The CDR3 region is CASSASGPYNEQFF. Here the CDR3 DNA reads TGTGCCAGCAGCGCTAGCGGGCCTTACAATGAGCAGTTCTTC.

The genes are TRBV10-3 and TRBJ2-7, with D tentatively TRBD2 (5 bases). The length of the CDR3 is 10 residues. CDR1 is ENHRY and CDR2 is SYGVKD in the germline V gene. Trimming left V 8 bases short and J 6 bases short, with 8 bases between. The CDR3 nucleotides are TGTGCCATCGGACTCCCCGAGCAGTACTTC. This sequence encodes CAIGLPEQYF.

The chain is built from TRBV11-2 and TRBJ2-7; 9 nucleotides line up with TRBD2. This CDR3 is 15 amino acids long. Germline V CDR1 and CDR2: SGHAT, FQNNGV. V was clipped by 2 bases and J by 4 bases; unmatched bases: 6. CDR3 DNA sequence: TGTGCCAGCAGCTTACGAGCGGGAGGTAGTTACGAGCAGTACTTC. Protein: CASSLRAGGSYEQYF.

The gene calls are TRBV11-2 and TRBJ1-1, with D possibly being TRBD1 (6 bases). Trimming removed 1 base at V and 1 base at J, with 10 bases between. Germline V gives CDR1 SGHAT, CDR2 FQNNGV. This CDR3 contains 15 residues. The CDR3 sequence is CASSLGGGQNTEAFF. The CDR3 region has the DNA TGTGCCAGCAGCTTAGGTGGGGGACAGAACACTGAAGCTTTCTTT.

The J gene is TRBJ2-3, the V gene TRBV7-2; tentative D call: TRBD2 (7 bases). V gave up 3 bases and J gave up 3 bases, with 25 bases separating them. Germline CDR1 and CDR2: SGHTA and FQGNSA. The CDR3 contains 19 residues. The CDR3 spells CASSLGAWLAEKRTDTQYF. CDR3 nucleotide sequence: TGTGCCAGCAGCTTGGGGGCGTGGCTAGCGGAGAAAAGAACAGATACGCAGTATTTT. The variable domain in full, completed from reference TRBV7-2 and TRBJ2-3, reads GAGVSQSPSNKVTEKGKDVELRCDPISGHTALYWYRQSLGQGLEFLIYFQGNSAPDKSGLPSDRFSAERTGGSVSTLTIQRTQQEDSAVYLCASSLGAWLAEKRTDTQYFGPGTRLTVL.

This clone was picked up many times. The chain combines TRBV28 with TRBJ1-6; D is possibly TRBD1 (5 bases). V gave up 5 bases and J gave up 5 bases, with 16 bases separating them. The CDR3 sequence is 16 residues long. The V gene's germline CDR1 is MDHEN and CDR2 SYDVKM. CDR3 bases: TGTGCCAGCAGTCCCCGGGCGGGGGTCCATAATTCACCCCTCCACTTT. Translated: CASSPRAGVHNSPLHF.

The rearrangement uses TRBV7-8 and TRBJ2-1; 7 bases are a match to TRBD1. Germline CDR1 reads SGHVS; CDR2 reads FQNEAQ. This CDR3 has 14 amino acids. The V segment lost 3 bases and the J segment 2 bases; nucleotides outside the gene matches: 1. This CDR3 reads CASSLDRTYNEQFF. CDR3 bases: TGTGCCAGCAGCTTGGACAGGACCTACAATGAGCAGTTCTTC.

This clone has a handful of counts. The rearrangement uses TRBV24-1 and TRBJ1-5; tentative D call: TRBD1 (5 bases). The V gene's germline CDR1 is KGHDR and CDR2 SFDVKD. V shed 7 bases and J shed 4 bases, with 10 bases lying between them. The CDR3 is 13 amino acids. The CDR3 bases are TGTGCCACCAGCGGTAGGGGAAATCAGCCCCAGCATTTT. Its protein is CATSGRGNQPQHF.

The rearrangement links TRBV19 to TRBJ2-7; possible D gene TRBD1, 6 bases. This CDR3 comprises 18 residues. V lost 6 bases and J lost 2, with 26 bases in between. Germline-derived CDR1 and CDR2 are LNHDA and SQIVND (reference sequence). For the CDR3, the DNA is TGTGCCAGTAGCCCCGACCCGAGCCGGGACATTCCACCCTACGAGCAGTACTTC. Translating gives CASSPDPSRDIPPYEQYF. Variable domain in full (rest from reference TRBV19 and TRBJ2-7): DGGITQSPKYLFRKEGQNVTLSCEQNLNHDAMYWYRQDPGQGLRLIYYSQIVNDFQKGDIAEGYSVSREKKESFPLTVTSAQKNPTAFYLCASSPDPSRDIPPYEQYFGPGTRLTVT.

V is TRBV21-1 and J is TRBJ1-6; the table's D call of TRBD1 was not tested on the DNA. TRBV21-1 is tagged as a pseudogene. This CDR3 region has 17 residues. The CDR3 nucleotides are TGTGCCAGCAGCAAAGGACCAGGGGGAGGCTGCGATTCACCCCTCCACTTT. Translation: CASSKGPGGGCDSPLHF.

This chain uses TRBV24-1 with TRBJ2-2, with D maybe TRBD1 (5 bases). The CDR3 runs 14 residues. V shed 7 bases and J shed 1 base, with 9 bases lying between them. Germline values: CDR1 KGHDR, CDR2 SFDVKD. The chain's CDR3 is CATSSRENTGELFF. The CDR3, as DNA: TGTGCCACCAGCAGCAGGGAGAACACCGGGGAGCTGTTTTTT.

The chain carries TRBV19 and TRBJ1-1, with 7 bases fitting TRBD1. J lost 6 bases, V lost 4 bases, and 5 bases had no gene match. The CDR3 has 13 residues. The V gene's germline CDR1 is LNHDA and CDR2 SQIVND (reference sequence). The CDR3 bases are TGTGCCAGTAGTAGACGGGACAGAGCTGAAGCTTTCTTT. It codes for CASSRRDRAEAFF.